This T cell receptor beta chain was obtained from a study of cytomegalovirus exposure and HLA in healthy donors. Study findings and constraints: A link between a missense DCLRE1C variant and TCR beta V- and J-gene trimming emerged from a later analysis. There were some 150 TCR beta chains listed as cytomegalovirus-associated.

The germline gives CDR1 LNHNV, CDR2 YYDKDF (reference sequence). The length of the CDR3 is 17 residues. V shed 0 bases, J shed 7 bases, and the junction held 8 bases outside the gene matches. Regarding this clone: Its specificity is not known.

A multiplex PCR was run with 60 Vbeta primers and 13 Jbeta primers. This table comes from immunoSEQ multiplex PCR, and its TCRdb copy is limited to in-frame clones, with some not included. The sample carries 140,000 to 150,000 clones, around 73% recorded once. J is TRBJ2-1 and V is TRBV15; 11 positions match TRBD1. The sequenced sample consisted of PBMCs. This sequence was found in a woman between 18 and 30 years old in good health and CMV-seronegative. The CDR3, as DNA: TGTGCCACCAGCAGAGATTACCGGGACAGGGGGGGGAATGAGCAGTTCTTC. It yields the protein CATSRDYRDRGGNEQFF.